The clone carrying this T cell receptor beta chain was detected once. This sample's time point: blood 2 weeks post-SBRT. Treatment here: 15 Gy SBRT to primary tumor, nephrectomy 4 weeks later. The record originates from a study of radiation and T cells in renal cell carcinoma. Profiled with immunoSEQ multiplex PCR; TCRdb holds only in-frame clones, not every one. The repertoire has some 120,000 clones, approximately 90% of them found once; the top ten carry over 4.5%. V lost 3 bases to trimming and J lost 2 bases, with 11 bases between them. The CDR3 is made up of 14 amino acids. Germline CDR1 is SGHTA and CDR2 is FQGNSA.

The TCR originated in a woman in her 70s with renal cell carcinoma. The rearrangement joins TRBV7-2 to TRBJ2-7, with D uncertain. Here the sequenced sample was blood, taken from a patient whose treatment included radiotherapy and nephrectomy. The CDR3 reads CASSFTVFTYEQYF. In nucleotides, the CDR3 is TGTGCCAGCAGCTTCACGGTCTTTACCTACGAGCAGTACTTC.